This paragraph reports one TCR beta chain. Assay: immunoSEQ multiplex PCR; the TCRdb copy retains only in-frame clones and omits some. There are roughly 330,000 clones in the sample; around 87% occur only once, and 5.3% lies in the top ten. The data are from a study of blood T cell repertoires in COVID-19. Those enrolled, adults aged about 18 to 89 years, came from some 25 US areas. The sequenced sample was PBMCs or T cells enriched from blood (not recorded which). The TCR was taken from a woman in her twenties or thirties who had recovered from COVID-19.

CDR3 sequence: CASSHATSGGASTDTQYF. The CDR3 DNA reads TGTGCCAGCAGCCATGCGACTAGCGGGGGGGCTAGCACAGATACGCAGTATTTT. The chain carries TRBV3-1 (or the pseudogene TRBV3-2) and TRBJ2-3; 14 bases are a match to TRBD2. The CDR3 is made up of 18 amino acids. Trimming took 3 bases from V and 0 from J; bases not matched to a gene: 5. In germline, CDR1 is LGHDT, CDR2 YNNKEL (reference sequence).